This TCR beta chain was sequenced in a study of T cell responses to AZD1222 COVID-19 vaccine. A word on this clone: Its antigen is currently unknown.

Findings and limits, study-wide: Regions 160-218 and 743-854 dominated among vaccine-associated CD4 TCRs spanning spike.

Only in-frame clones appear in the TCRdb table, and some are missing; sequencing was by immunoSEQ multiplex PCR. The sample lists about 120,000 clones; around 91% were seen once. With 4 bases clipped from V and 6 bases from J, the junction kept 12 bases outside the gene matches. The CDR3 loop spans 17 amino acids. Germline CDR1 reads SGHTA; CDR2 reads FQGNSA. The specimen was peripheral blood, collected on day 0 of AZD1222 vaccination. The clonotype comes from an adult in good health. The chain combines TRBV7-2 with TRBJ2-7; 13 positions agree with TRBD2. CDR3 bases: TGTGCCAGCAGCTCTACCGCCGGACTAGCGGGAGCGGGCGAGCAGTACTTC. The encoded protein is CASSSTAGLAGAGEQYF.